The TCR beta chain described here comes from a study of CD8+ T cells in alopecia areata (dated by TCRdb to about 2018). Background on the whole study: Treated patients were enrolled in an open-label pilot trial of oral tofacitinib, 5 to 10 mg twice daily, for moderate-to-severe alopecia areata. Patients received tofacitinib for 6 to 18 months and were then followed off drug for 6 months to check for delayed response and recurrence. Disease severity in treated patients was measured with the SALT score, which quantifies the percentage of affected scalp surface area. The study used high-throughput TCRbeta sequencing to examine T cell clonal expansion in alopecia areata, in both the C3H/HeJ mouse model and human patients. In humans, TCRbeta sequencing was performed on scalp tissue and on sorted CD4+ and CD8+ peripheral blood T cells from healthy controls and from patients with patchy or totalis/universalis alopecia areata. Tofacitinib-treated patients had biopsies at baseline and at 4 and 24 weeks of treatment, with a later scalp biopsy in several patients. Scalp clonality was compared across normal scalp (n=4), patchy alopecia areata scalp (n=8), and alopecia totalis/universalis scalp (n=8). RNA came from the PAXgene miRNA kit for fixed scalp, the miRNeasy kit for PBMCs, and the RNeasy kit for mouse skin. TCRbeta CDR3 regions were amplified by immunoSEQ multiplex PCR using 35 Vbeta forward and 13 Jbeta reverse primers. Broader findings and caveats from the paper: Because the treated cohort was small and had only one nonresponder, larger studies are needed to examine links between baseline CD8+ expansion and response. Tofacitinib significantly decreased scalp clonality and the number of expanded CD8+ clones among the top 100 scalp clones. Shared TCR sequences between patients were less evident than in mice, which may be partly attributable to HLA diversity in the patient population. Unlike mouse skin, where gammadelta T cells dominate, normal human skin contains resident alphabeta T cells that get sequenced too, which complicates analysis of the scalp TCR repertoire. Compared with normal scalp, lesional scalp, particularly in alopecia totalis/universalis, had higher clonality and more expanded CD8+ clones, which suggests antigenic drive. Many expanded lesional clones persisted in scalp and blood during tofacitinib treatment, which may partly explain relapse after stopping treatment.

Library method: the immunoSEQ multiplex PCR assay. RNA was extracted from all samples and reverse transcribed into cDNA, which served as template for TCR sequencing. SuperScript III was used for first-strand cDNA synthesis, primed with a 2:1 mix of oligo-dT and random hexamers. Amplification bias was assessed with a synthetic immune receptor repertoire, and residual bias was removed computationally. Per the authors' processing: Raw reads were preprocessed for error removal, and CDR3 was defined according to IMGT conventions as running from the conserved cysteine to phenylalanine. Clonality was calculated as 1 minus Shannon entropy normalized by log2 of the number of productive unique TCRs. Scalp TCRbeta sequences were cross-referenced with sorted blood CD4 and CD8 repertoires so that the CD4 or CD8 identity of scalp clones could be inferred. What TCRdb holds here is the immuneACCESS table cut down to in-frame rearrangements. Part of the clones is not present; checked against another copy, under half of the missing clones reflect an unresolved V gene, and the others are unexplained. V and J calls and clone size are as listed in that table; D and trimming were resolved from the DNA. The sample table lists 150,000 to 200,000 clones, about 61% of them with a count of one. 16% of the sample comes from the top ten.

The sample's treatment or condition, from its label and the paper: oral pan-JAK inhibitor, 5-10 mg twice daily. From alopecia areata patients, peripheral blood was collected along with lesional scalp punch biopsies. After PBMCs were isolated by density centrifugation and stained for CD3, CD4 and CD8, a FACSAria was used to sort CD4+ and CD8+ T cells. This clone came up many times. Its specific antigen is unknown. No much larger clone exists at a distance of one base, and base qualities are not known. Inclusive of the bounding cysteine and phenylalanine, the CDR3 is 15 residues long. The retained sequence is limited to the CDR3, 45 bases, with the frame set at the first base. The V and J ends are trimmed by 0 bases and 4 bases, leaving 9 bases between them. The germline V gene supplies CDR1 MNHEY and CDR2 SVGAGI.

This sequence was found in a human donor with alopecia areata. This specimen consisted of CD4+ T cells sorted from blood, obtained between weeks 55 and 70, from a patient treated with tofacitinib. The chain uses TRBV6-5 and TRBJ2-2; confidence is insufficient to name the D gene. The bases are TGTGCCAGCAGTTACTCCCCTTCCTCCACCGGGGAGCTGTTTTTT. It translates to CASSYSPSSTGELFF.